This TCR beta chain was identified during a study of T cell repertoires in aging, cancer and after chemotherapy. Study summary: Paired samples before and after chemotherapy came from glioblastoma patients receiving temozolomide-based therapy. Broader study findings: Rebound thymic output was suggested by rising median generation probability during chemotherapy in each cancer cohort. Untreated cancer patients had significantly lower blood TCR diversity than age-matched healthy donors.

Comment on this clonotype: Its antigen is unidentified. The junction shows a germline mismatch at one end, possibly a read error.

The germline V gene encodes CDR1 DFQATT and CDR2 SNEGSKA (reference sequence). This CDR3 comprises 14 residues. The template was genomic DNA from peripheral blood, not RNA. TRB rearrangements spanning V, D and J were amplified using mixed TRB-A/B primers. TCRdb independently ran MiXCR on the multiplex PCR reads; one entry per CDR3 protein. The sample has 2,000 to 2,500 distinct CDR3 sequences, 30% seen once. The sequence came from a human donor with a solid tumor. The chain combines TRBV20-1 with TRBJ2-7, with 9 bases lining up with TRBD2. Sequencing used blood. CDR3 nucleotide sequence: TGCAGTGCGCGCGGCAGCGGGGGGTCCTACAAGCAGTACTTC. This sequence encodes CSARGSGGSYKQYF.